One T cell receptor beta chain is described in this entry. The data were taken from a study of blood T cell repertoires in COVID-19. About the study: Acute and convalescent COVID-19 specimens originated in the United States, Italy and Spain. PBMCs, B-cell-depleted T cells, or T cells were the source of the cDNA or gDNA that made up the material.

V lost 8 bases and J lost 4, with 19 bases in between. The CDR3 is 14 residues long. The germline CDR1 and CDR2 sequences are GTSNPN and SVGIG (reference sequence). Original processing methods: Counts of nucleated cells, estimated from reference gene primer amplification, were obtained. Measured with immunoSEQ multiplex PCR; TCRdb has only the in-frame clones, and not every one. Clonal size and the V and J genes are those of that table, whereas D and trimming came from the DNA. Altogether some 37,000 clones are present, over 75% being singletons, with the ten largest covering approximately 30%. The source of this sequence is an older man with active or convalescent COVID-19. V is TRBV30 and J is TRBJ2-3, with TRBD2 as a possible D gene (6 bases). The material sequenced was peripheral blood. The CDR3 spells CAPLDLGRADTQYF. DNA of the CDR3: TGTGCCCCCCTCGATCTCGGGAGAGCAGATACGCAGTATTTT.